The present T cell receptor (beta chain) was sequenced within a study of shared clonotypes between healthy human individuals. Study summary: For every donor, three CD4 naive, three CD4 memory, two CD8 naive and one CD8 memory plates were used.

In the original workflow: With immunoSEQ giving junction-only sequences and no quality scores, filtering differed. The repertoire was sequenced with immunoSEQ multiplex PCR; TCRdb's copy has only in-frame clones and lacks some. The V and J calls and clone size are taken from that table; D and trimming were inferred from the DNA. The sample lists more than 400,000 clones, around 95% occurring once. Trimming took 0 bases from V and 0 from J; bases not matched to a gene: 2. Germline CDR1 is SGHKS and CDR2 is YYEKEE (reference sequence). This CDR3 contains 15 residues. The chain joins TRBV5-5 to TRBJ1-1, with TRBD1 matching 7 bases. Source material: naive CD4+ T cells sorted from blood. Stated subset: CD45RA+ positively selected. The receptor was isolated from a woman younger than 45 in good health. CDR3 sequence (DNA): TGTGCCAGCAGCTTGGGACAGGGCATGAACACTGAAGCTTTCTTT. As protein: CASSLGQGMNTEAFF.